This T cell receptor (beta chain) was captured in a study of T cell responses to AZD1222 COVID-19 vaccine. Study details: Doses given second, at about 4 or about 12 weeks, were pooled.

Note on this clone: Its antigen is still unknown.

Germline lookup yields CDR1 MGHDK and CDR2 SYGVNS. The CDR3 is 14 residues long. The ends were cut back, 8 bases at V and 4 bases at J, with 17 bases in the middle. Sequencing used immunoSEQ multiplex PCR; TCRdb keeps in-frame clones, though not all of them. The profile shows some 130,000 clones, about 90% of them singletons. Study-wide findings and caveats: Two AZD1222 administrations were followed by greater Spike-specific TCR breadth and depth.

The input for sequencing was peripheral blood, taken on day 0 of AZD1222 vaccination. This receptor was taken from an adult in good health. V usage is TRBV25-1 and J usage is TRBJ1-2; D is ambiguous. CDR3 residues: CASSWGETLYGYTF. The DNA for the CDR3 is TGTGCCAGCTCATGGGGAGAGACCCTCTATGGCTACACCTTC.